The 5 T cell receptor beta chains listed next were all sequenced from one sample in a study of CD8+ T cells in alopecia areata (dated by TCRdb to the late 2010s). The sample's time point label, decoded: baseline before oral tofacitinib. The library was generated by the immunoSEQ multiplex PCR assay. To provide template for TCR sequencing, every sample had RNA extracted and reverse transcribed into cDNA. Held by TCRdb, this immuneACCESS table contains in-frame sequences only and omits some clones. Under half of the omission traces to an unresolved V gene where checked; the cause of the rest is unknown. Within this sample are some 180,000 clones, with 50% to 70% of them counted one time only. The ten most abundant clones make up about 1.5% of the sample. Specimen: CD4+ T cells sorted from blood, collected at week 0. All receptors derive from a human donor with alopecia areata.

The chain is built from TRBV18 and TRBJ1-2; possible D gene TRBD1, 5 bases. The ends were cut back, 4 bases at V and 2 bases at J, with 8 bases in the middle. The CDR3 length is 13 residues. Germline V gives CDR1 KGHSH, CDR2 LQKENI. CDR3 amino acids: CASSRQGNYGYTF. Here the CDR3 DNA reads TGTGCCAGCTCACGGCAGGGCAACTATGGCTACACCTTC.

This clone showed up just a few times. The CDR3: CSVTFASPGYTF. In DNA form, the CDR3 reads TGCAGCGTAACGTTCGCCAGTCCAGGCTACACCTTC. The V call is TRBV29-1, the J call TRBJ1-2, with D hard to call. The V end was cut by 6 bases, the J end by 8 bases, with 16 bases between. Germline loops: CDR1 SQVTM, CDR2 ANQGSEA. The CDR3 length is 12 residues.

This chain uses TRBV14 with TRBJ2-2; 11 nucleotides line up with TRBD2. This CDR3 is built from 17 residues. Looked up from germline, CDR1 is SGHDN and CDR2 is FVKESK. With 4 bases clipped from V and 0 bases from J, the junction kept 4 bases outside the gene matches. This chain's CDR3 is CASSPWTSGPNTGELFF. CDR3 DNA sequence: TGTGCCAGCAGCCCGTGGACTAGCGGGCCGAACACCGGGGAGCTGTTTTTT.

For the CDR3, the DNA is TGTGCCAGCAGCTTAGACGCTCAGGGATTCTATGGCTACACCTTC. Its protein is CASSLDAQGFYGYTF. The chain is built from TRBV7-2 and TRBJ1-2, with D perhaps matching TRBD1 (5 bases). CDR1 and CDR2 (germline): SGHTA, FQGNSA. V was shortened by 1 base and J by 4 bases, with 13 bases between the two germline ends. This CDR3 spans 15 amino acids.

CDR3 region: CSGGQGMRAFF. The CDR3 DNA sequence: TGCAGCGGTGGACAGGGTATGAGAGCTTTCTTT. The chain joins TRBV29-1 to TRBJ1-1; 8 nucleotides line up with TRBD1. Germline CDR1 is SQVTM and CDR2 is ANQGSEA. The CDR3 loop spans 11 amino acids. V was clipped by 7 bases and J by 10 bases; unmatched bases: 8.